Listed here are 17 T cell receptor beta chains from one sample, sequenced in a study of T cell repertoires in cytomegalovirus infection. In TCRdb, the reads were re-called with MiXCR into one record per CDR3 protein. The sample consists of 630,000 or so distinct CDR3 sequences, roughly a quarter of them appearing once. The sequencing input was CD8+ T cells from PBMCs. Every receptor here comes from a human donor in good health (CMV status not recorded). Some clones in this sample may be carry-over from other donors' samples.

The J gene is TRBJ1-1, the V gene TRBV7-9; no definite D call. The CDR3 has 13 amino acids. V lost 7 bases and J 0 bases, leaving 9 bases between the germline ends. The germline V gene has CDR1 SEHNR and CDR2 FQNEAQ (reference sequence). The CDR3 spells CASIGELNTEAFF. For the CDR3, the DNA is TGTGCCAGCATTGGGGAGCTGAACACTGAAGCTTTCTTT.

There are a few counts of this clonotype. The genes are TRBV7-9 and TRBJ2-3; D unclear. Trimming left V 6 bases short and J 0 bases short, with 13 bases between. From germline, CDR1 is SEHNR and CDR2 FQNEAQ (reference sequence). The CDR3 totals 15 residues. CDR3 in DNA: TGTGCCAGCAGAATCGTCTCCTTAAGCACAGATACGCAGTATTTT. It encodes CASRIVSLSTDTQYF.

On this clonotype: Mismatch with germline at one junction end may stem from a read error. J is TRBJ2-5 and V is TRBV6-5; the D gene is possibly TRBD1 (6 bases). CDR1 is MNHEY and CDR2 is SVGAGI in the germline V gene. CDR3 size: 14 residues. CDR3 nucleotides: TGTACCAGCAGTGTCCCAGGGGTTAAAAAGACCCAGTACTTC. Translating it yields CTSSVPGVKKTQYF.

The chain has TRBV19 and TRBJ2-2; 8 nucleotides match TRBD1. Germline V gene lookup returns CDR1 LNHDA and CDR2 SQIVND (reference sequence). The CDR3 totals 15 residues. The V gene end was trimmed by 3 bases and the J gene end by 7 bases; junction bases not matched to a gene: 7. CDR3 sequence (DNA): TGTGCCAGTAGTATCTCCGGGACAGGAGTCGGGGAGCTGTTTTTT. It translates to CASSISGTGVGELFF.

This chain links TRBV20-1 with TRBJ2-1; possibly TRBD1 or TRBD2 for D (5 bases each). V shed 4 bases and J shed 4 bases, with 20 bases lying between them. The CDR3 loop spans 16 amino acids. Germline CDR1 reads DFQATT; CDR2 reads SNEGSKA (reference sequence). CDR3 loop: CSATGDLLAPYNEQFF. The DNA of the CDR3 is TGCAGTGCTACTGGGGACCTATTGGCCCCGTACAATGAGCAGTTCTTC.

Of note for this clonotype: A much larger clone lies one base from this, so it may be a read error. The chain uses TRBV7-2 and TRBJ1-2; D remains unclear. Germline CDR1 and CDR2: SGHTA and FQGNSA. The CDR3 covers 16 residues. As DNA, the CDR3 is TGTGTCAGCAGCTACCCACTACCGGCAGCACCCTATGGCTACACCTTC. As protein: CVSSYPLPAAPYGYTF.

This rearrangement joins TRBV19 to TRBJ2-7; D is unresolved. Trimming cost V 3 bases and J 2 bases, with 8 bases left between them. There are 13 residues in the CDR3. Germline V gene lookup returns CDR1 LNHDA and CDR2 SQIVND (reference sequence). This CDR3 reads CASSIATTYEQYF. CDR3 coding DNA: TGTGCCAGTAGTATCGCCACAACCTACGAGCAGTACTTC.

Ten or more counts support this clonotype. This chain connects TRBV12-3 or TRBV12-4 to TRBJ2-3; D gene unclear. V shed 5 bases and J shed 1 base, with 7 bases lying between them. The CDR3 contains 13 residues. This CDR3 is CASSPDGTDTQYF. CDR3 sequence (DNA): TGTGCCAGCAGTCCGGACGGCACAGATACGCAGTATTTT.

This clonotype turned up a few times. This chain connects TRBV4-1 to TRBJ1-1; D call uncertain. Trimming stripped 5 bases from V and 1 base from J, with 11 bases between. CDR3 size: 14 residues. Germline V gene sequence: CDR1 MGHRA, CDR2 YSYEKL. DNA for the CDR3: TGCGCCAGCAGCTGGGCTACTGAGAACACTGAAGCTTTCTTT. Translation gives CASSWATENTEAFF.

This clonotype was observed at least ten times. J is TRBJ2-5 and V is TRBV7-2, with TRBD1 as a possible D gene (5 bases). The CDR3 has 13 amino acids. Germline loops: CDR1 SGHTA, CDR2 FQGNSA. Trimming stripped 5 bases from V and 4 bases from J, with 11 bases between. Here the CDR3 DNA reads TGTGCCAGCAGCGGTGGAGACAGAGAGACCCAGTACTTC. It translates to CASSGGDRETQYF.

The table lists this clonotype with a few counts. CDR3 nucleotide sequence: TGTGCCACCCTTGGCCGGAGGACAGGGTACCGGGGGGGCCCCAATGAGCAGTTCTTC. Protein sequence: CATLGRRTGYRGGPNEQFF. The V and J genes are TRBV6-5 and TRBJ2-1; D possibly uses TRBD1 or TRBD2 (8 bases each). Trimming took off 10 bases at V and 6 bases at J, with 34 bases between the two ends. CDR3 length equals 19 residues. Germline V gene data show CDR1 as MNHEY and CDR2 as SVGAGI.

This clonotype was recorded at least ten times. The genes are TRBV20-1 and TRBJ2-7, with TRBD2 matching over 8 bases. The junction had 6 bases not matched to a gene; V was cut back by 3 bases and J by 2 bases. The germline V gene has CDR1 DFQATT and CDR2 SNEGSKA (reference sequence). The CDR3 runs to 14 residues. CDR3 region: CSASTLAVPYEQYV. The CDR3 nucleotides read TGCAGTGCTAGTACACTAGCGGTTCCCTACGAGCAGTACGTC.

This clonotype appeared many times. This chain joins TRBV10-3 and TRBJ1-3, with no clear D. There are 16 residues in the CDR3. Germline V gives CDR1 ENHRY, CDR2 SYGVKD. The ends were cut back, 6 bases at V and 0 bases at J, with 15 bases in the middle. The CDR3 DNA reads TGTGCCATCAGAGACCGGACGGAGAGCTCTGGAAACACCATATATTTT. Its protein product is CAIRDRTESSGNTIYF.

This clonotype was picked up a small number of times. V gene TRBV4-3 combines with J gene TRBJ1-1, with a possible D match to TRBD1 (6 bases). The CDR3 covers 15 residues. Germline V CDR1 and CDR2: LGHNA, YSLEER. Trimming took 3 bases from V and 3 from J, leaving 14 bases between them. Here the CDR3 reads CASSQEQGRDTEAFF. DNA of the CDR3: TGCGCCAGCAGCCAGGAACAGGGTCGGGACACTGAAGCTTTCTTT.

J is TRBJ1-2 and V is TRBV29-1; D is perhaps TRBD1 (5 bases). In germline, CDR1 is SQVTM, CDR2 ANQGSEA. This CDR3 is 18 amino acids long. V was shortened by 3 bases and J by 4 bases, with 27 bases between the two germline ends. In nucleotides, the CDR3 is TGCAGCGTTGAGGATCGGCAGGGACTAACCGCTTATAGCTATGGCTACACCTTC. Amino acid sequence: CSVEDRQGLTAYSYGYTF.

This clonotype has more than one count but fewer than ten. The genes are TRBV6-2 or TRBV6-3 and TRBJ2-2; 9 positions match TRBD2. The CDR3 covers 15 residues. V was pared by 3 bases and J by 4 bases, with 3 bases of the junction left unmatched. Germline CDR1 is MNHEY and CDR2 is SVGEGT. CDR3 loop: CASSYSGGVTGELFF. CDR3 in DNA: TGTGCCAGCAGTTATAGCGGGGGTGTCACCGGGGAGCTGTTTTTT.

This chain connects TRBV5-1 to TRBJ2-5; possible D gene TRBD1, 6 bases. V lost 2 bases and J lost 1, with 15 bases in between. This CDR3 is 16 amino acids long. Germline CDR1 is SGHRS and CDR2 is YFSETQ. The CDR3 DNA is TGCGCCAGCAGCTTTATGACAGGCGTTACCCAAGAGACCCAGTACTTC. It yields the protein CASSFMTGVTQETQYF. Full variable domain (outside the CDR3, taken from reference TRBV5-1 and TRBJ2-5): KAGVTQTPRYLIKTRGQQVTLSCSPISGHRSVSWYQQTPGQGLQFLFEYFSETQRNKGNFPGRFSGRQFSNSRSEMNVSTLELGDSALYLCASSFMTGVTQETQYFGPGTRLLVL.